The TCR beta chain under discussion was sequenced for a study of blood T cell repertoires in COVID-19. Study at large: The origin of the acute and convalescent COVID-19 samples was the United States, Italy and Spain. The cDNA or gDNA used as material had been derived from T cells, B-cell-depleted T cells, or PBMCs.

Original methodology: Estimated nucleated cell counts came from reference gene primer amplification. Some clones are missing from TCRdb's copy, which holds only in-frame ones; the method was immunoSEQ multiplex PCR. D and trimming come from the DNA, and the V and J calls and clone size come from that table. The data hold 55,000 to 75,000 clones, with about 88% observed a single time. The CDR3 runs to 13 residues. Germline CDR1 SNHLY, CDR2 FYNNEI. Trimming shortened V by 4 bases and J by 6 bases, and 12 bases separated the two germline ends. The chain couples TRBV2 to TRBJ1-2; unclear D gene. The TCR sequence derives from a human donor with active COVID-19. The donor label of this sample is uncertain. The sequenced material came from peripheral blood. This CDR3 is CASSVGRWDGYTF. The CDR3 DNA reads as TGTGCCAGCAGTGTTGGCAGGTGGGATGGCTACACCTTC.